This record covers a single TCR beta chain. V lost 0 bases and J lost 6, with 14 bases in between. CDR3 size: 15 residues. CDR1 and CDR2 from the germline V gene are ENHRY and SYGVKD. The PCR made use of 60 Vbeta and 13 Jbeta primers. Repertoires were generated with immunoSEQ multiplex PCR, while TCRdb's copy carries only in-frame clones and drops some. In the table there are 100,000 to 150,000 clones, over 75% of which are singletons. This entry comes from a study of cytomegalovirus exposure and HLA in healthy donors. The specimen sequenced was PBMCs. The receptor comes from a man younger than 30 in good health and CMV-seropositive. The V gene is TRBV10-3, the J gene TRBJ1-1; D is perhaps TRBD1 (6 bases). CDR3: CAISESWGQGAEAFF. CDR3 bases: TGTGCCATCAGTGAGTCATGGGGGCAGGGCGCTGAAGCTTTCTTT.